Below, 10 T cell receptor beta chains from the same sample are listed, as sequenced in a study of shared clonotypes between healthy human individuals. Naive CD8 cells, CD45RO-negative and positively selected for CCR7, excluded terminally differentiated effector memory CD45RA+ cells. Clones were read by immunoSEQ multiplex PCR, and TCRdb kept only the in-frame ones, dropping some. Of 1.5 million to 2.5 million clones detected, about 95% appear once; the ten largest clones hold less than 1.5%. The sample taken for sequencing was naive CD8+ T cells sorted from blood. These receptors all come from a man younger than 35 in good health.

DNA of the CDR3: TGTGCCAGCAGTACCGAGGGTGGGCTAGCGGTAAACATTCAGTACTTC. Protein sequence: CASSTEGGLAVNIQYF. The genes are TRBV6-6 and TRBJ2-4; 7 bases are a match to TRBD2. Per germline, CDR1 MNHNY and CDR2 SVGAGI (reference sequence). The CDR3 is made up of 16 amino acids. The V segment lost 5 bases and the J segment 6 bases; nucleotides outside the gene matches: 13.

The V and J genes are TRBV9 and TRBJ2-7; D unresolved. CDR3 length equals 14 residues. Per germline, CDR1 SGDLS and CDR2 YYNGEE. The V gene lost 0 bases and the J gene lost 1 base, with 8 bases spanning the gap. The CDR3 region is CASSVDVRSYEQYF. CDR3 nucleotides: TGTGCCAGCAGCGTAGACGTGCGATCCTACGAGCAGTACTTC.

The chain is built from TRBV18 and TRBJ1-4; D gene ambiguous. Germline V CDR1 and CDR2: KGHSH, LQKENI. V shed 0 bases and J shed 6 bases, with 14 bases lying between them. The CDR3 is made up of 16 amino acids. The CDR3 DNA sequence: TGTGCCAGCTCACCACCACACGGAGCATTGTATGAAAAACTGTTTTTT. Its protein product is CASSPPHGALYEKLFF.

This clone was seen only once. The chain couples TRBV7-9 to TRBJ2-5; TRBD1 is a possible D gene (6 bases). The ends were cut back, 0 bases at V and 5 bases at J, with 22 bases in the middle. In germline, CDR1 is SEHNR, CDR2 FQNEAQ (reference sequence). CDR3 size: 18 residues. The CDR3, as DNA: TGTGCCAGCAGCTTAGCCCTCTCGGGACATAACTCTGGGGAGACCCAGTACTTC. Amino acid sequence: CASSLALSGHNSGETQYF.

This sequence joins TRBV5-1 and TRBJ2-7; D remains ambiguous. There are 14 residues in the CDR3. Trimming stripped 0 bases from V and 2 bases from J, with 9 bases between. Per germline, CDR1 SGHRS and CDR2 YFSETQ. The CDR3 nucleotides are TGCGCCAGCAGCTTGGGGGCAGTCCCCTACGAGCAGTACTTC. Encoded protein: CASSLGAVPYEQYF. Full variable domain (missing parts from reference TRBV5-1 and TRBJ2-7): KAGVTQTPRYLIKTRGQQVTLSCSPISGHRSVSWYQQTPGQGLQFLFEYFSETQRNKGNFPGRFSGRQFSNSRSEMNVSTLELGDSALYLCASSLGAVPYEQYFGPGTRLTVT.

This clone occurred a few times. The DNA for the CDR3 is TGTGCCAGCACCGTTGGGGGTGCGGCCTGGGGAGGCTACACCTTC. Amino acid sequence: CASTVGGAAWGGYTF. This chain links TRBV5-4 with TRBJ1-2; perhaps TRBD1 as D (5 bases). Germline V gives CDR1 SGHNT, CDR2 YYREEE (reference sequence). The V end was cut by 6 bases, the J end by 8 bases, with 23 bases between. The CDR3 runs to 15 residues.

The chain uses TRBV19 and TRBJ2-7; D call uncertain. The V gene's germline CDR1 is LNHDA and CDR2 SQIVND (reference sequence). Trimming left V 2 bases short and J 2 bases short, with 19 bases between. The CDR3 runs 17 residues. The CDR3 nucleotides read TGTGCCAGTAGTATATCCCCAGCCCCCTTTGCGCCCTACGAGCAGTACTTC. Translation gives CASSISPAPFAPYEQYF.

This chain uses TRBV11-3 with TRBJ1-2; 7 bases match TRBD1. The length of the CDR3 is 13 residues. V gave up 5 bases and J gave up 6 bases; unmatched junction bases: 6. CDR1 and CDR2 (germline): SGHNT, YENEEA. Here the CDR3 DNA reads TGTGCCAGCAGCACCTCAGGGGGACATGGCTACACCTTC. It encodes CASSTSGGHGYTF.

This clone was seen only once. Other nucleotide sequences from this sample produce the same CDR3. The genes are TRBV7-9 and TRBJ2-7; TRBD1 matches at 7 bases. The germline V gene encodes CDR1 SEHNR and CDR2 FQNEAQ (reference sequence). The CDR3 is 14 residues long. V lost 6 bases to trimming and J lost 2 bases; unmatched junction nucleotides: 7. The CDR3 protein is CASSPGTVTYEQYF. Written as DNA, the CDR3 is TGTGCCAGCAGTCCCGGGACAGTTACCTACGAGCAGTACTTC.

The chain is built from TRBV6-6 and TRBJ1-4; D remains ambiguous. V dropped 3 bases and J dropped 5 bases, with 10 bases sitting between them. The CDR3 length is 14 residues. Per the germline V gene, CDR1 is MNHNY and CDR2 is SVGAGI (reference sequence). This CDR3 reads CASSYHGLNEKLFF. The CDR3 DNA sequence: TGTGCCAGCAGTTATCACGGACTAAATGAAAAACTGTTTTTT.